This T cell receptor beta chain originates from a study of T cell responses to AZD1222 COVID-19 vaccine. Study information: Researchers grouped second doses given at about 4 or about 12 weeks into one pool.

A word on this clone: Antigen specificity is unknown.

This CDR3 comprises 11 residues. The germline V gene encodes CDR1 LGHDT and CDR2 YNNKEL (reference sequence). The V end was cut by 10 bases, the J end by 3 bases, with 10 bases between. Assay used: immunoSEQ multiplex PCR; TCRdb lists only in-frame clones, some missing. The data show 120,000 to 150,000 clones, with roughly 90% seen just once and about 3% held by the top ten. General study findings and limits: Only a handful of AZD1222 recipients, more than five in all, had baseline seropositivity. Females outnumbered males among donors, who were mostly white British; clonal diversity was possibly underestimated. Compared with day 0, the breadth and depth of the Spike-specific TCR repertoire rose significantly after two doses of AZD1222.

This chain connects TRBV3-1 (or the pseudogene TRBV3-2) to TRBJ2-7; D is possibly TRBD1 (5 bases). This clonotype originated in an adult in good health. The sequences come from peripheral blood, collected on day 0 of AZD1222 vaccination. The CDR3 region is CATSRVYEQYF. CDR3 sequence (DNA): TGTGCCACATCCAGGGTCTACGAGCAGTACTTC.